The 18 T cell receptor beta chains listed next were all sequenced from one sample in a study of metastatic and nonmetastatic thyroid tumors. TCRdb reprocessed the PCR reads using MiXCR. This sample has about 25,000 clones, with about 21% found just once. Ahead of thyroid surgery, no patient had received treatment of any kind. Sequenced material: blood. These receptors originate from a male donor with papillary thyroid cancer or a benign thyroid nodule (not recorded which). Some clones in this sample may be carry-over from other donors' samples.

This clone was seen a single time. At one end the junction does not follow the germline gene, possibly because of a read error. The CDR3: CASILGTLDEQYF. The CDR3 region has the DNA TGTGCCAGCATCTTAGGCACCTTGGACGAGCAGTACTTC. The chain employs TRBV7-9 and TRBJ2-7; the D is unclear. CDR1 and CDR2 from the germline V gene are SEHNR and FQNEAQ (reference sequence). The CDR3 has 13 residues.

This clone is deemed medium-sized (0.01 to 0.1%). The V call is TRBV12-3 or TRBV12-4, the J call TRBJ1-6; D is possibly TRBD1 (6 bases). CDR3 length: 14 amino acids. V was trimmed by 7 bases and J by 9 bases, leaving 16 bases between them. CDR3 loop: CASTLRGARSPLHF. CDR3 DNA: TGTGCCAGCACCTTAAGGGGGGCGCGTTCACCCCTCCACTTT.

This clone was detected ten times or more. The gene calls are TRBV20-1 and TRBJ1-2; 9 bases are a match to TRBD1. The germline V gene has CDR1 DFQATT and CDR2 SNEGSKA (reference sequence). The CDR3 sequence is 14 residues long. Trimming cost V 1 base and J 4 bases; bases outside gene matches: 4. The CDR3: CSARGTGGAYGYTF. CDR3 nucleotides: TGCAGTGCTAGAGGCACAGGGGGCGCCTATGGCTACACCTTC.

In this sample, this clone turned up many times. The junction does not match germline at one end; this may be a read error. Other DNA sequences in this sample translate to the same CDR3. The V gene is TRBV7-9, the J gene TRBJ2-5, with D possibly TRBD1 on 6 matching bases. Germline values: CDR1 SEHNR, CDR2 FQNEAQ (reference sequence). The CDR3 spans 14 residues. This CDR3 reads CASSLTGIPAPSHF. The CDR3 DNA sequence: TGTGCCAGCAGTCTTACAGGGATTCCAGCGCCTTCCCACTTC.

This clone occurred a few times. V and J are TRBV2 and TRBJ2-5, with D uncertain. CDR3 length equals 12 residues. V shed 8 bases and J shed 7 bases, with 14 bases lying between them. The germline V gene has CDR1 SNHLY and CDR2 FYNNEI. The CDR3 reads CASPATKVTQYF. CDR3 sequence (DNA): TGTGCCAGCCCCGCTACCAAGGTGACCCAGTACTTC.

This clone occurred many times. The genes are TRBV5-1 and TRBJ1-2, with D hard to call. This CDR3 comprises 14 residues. V lost 2 bases and J lost 0, with 8 bases in between. CDR1 and CDR2 from the germline V gene are SGHRS and YFSETQ. The CDR3 DNA follows: TGCGCCAGCAGCTTCCAGAGCTCTAACTATGGCTACACCTTC. Residues: CASSFQSSNYGYTF.

This clone was found many times. The rearrangement joins TRBV5-1 to TRBJ1-1; TRBD1 aligns across 10 bases. V trimming: 5 bases; J trimming: 2 bases; junction bases outside the gene matches: 3. Germline assignment: CDR1 SGHRS and CDR2 YFSETQ. The CDR3 extends over 14 amino acids. The DNA for the CDR3 is TGCGCCAGCAGGGGACAGGGGACAAACACTGAAGCTTTCTTT. Amino acid sequence: CASRGQGTNTEAFF.

This clone has more than one count but fewer than ten. At one end, the junction sequence differs from germline, possibly due to a read error. The rearrangement uses TRBV25-1 and TRBJ2-7, with D perhaps matching TRBD2 (5 bases). The CDR3 has 15 amino acids. From germline, CDR1 is MGHDK and CDR2 SYGVNS. The CDR3 spells CASVDLAEGSYEHYF. The DNA of the CDR3 is TGCGCCAGCGTGGATCTAGCAGAAGGCTCCTACGAGCATTACTTC.

This clone was counted at least ten times. The genes are TRBV10-3 and TRBJ2-2; D remains unclear. Germline CDR1 reads ENHRY; CDR2 reads SYGVKD. This CDR3 is built from 15 residues. Trimming took off 7 bases at V and 0 bases at J, with 12 bases between the two ends. The CDR3: CAIKAAVPNTGELFF. The CDR3 DNA follows: TGTGCCATCAAGGCAGCAGTCCCGAACACCGGGGAGCTGTTTTTT.

This clone was observed many times. The chain is built from TRBV7-2 and TRBJ2-1; D gene unclear. Germline CDR1 is SGHTA and CDR2 is FQGNSA. The CDR3 has 13 residues. V was pared by 4 bases and J by 4 bases, with 8 bases between. CDR3 loop: CASSSSLYNEQFF. Written as DNA, the CDR3 is TGTGCCAGCAGCTCCAGCCTTTACAATGAGCAGTTCTTC.

V usage is TRBV11-2 and J usage is TRBJ1-3; D gene uncertain. Trimming stripped 5 bases from V and 0 bases from J, with 20 bases between. The germline CDR1 and CDR2 sequences are SGHAT and FQNNGV. The CDR3 spans 18 residues. The DNA of the CDR3 is TGTGCCAGCAGCCAGTTTGGAGCCCAGGTCCTCTCTGGAAACACCATATATTTT. This gives the protein CASSQFGAQVLSGNTIYF.

The chain links TRBV6-1 to TRBJ1-2, with 7 bases aligning to TRBD1. With 7 bases clipped from V and 2 bases from J, the junction kept 4 bases outside the gene matches. Germline loops: CDR1 MNHNS, CDR2 SASEGT. CDR3 length: 13 amino acids. The CDR3 spells CASKGGGNYGYTF. The CDR3 DNA follows: TGTGCCAGCAAAGGAGGGGGCAACTATGGCTACACCTTC.

This clone occurred many times. The V gene is TRBV6-5, the J gene TRBJ2-7; 8 bases align to TRBD1. There are 15 residues in the CDR3. J was trimmed by 2 bases and V by 0 bases; bases with no gene match: 3. Germline V gene sequence: CDR1 MNHEY, CDR2 SVGAGI. This chain's CDR3 is CASSYSRTGTYEQYF. DNA of the CDR3: TGTGCCAGCAGTTACTCCAGGACAGGGACCTACGAGCAGTACTTC.

This clone was recorded many times. The genes are TRBV4-2 and TRBJ2-3; 8 bases match TRBD2. CDR3 length: 15 amino acids. Germline V gives CDR1 LGHNA, CDR2 YNFKEQ. The trim removed 4 bases at V and 1 base at J, leaving 4 bases unmatched. As DNA, the CDR3 is TGTGCCAGCAGCCTGAGGCGGGAGGGCACAGATACGCAGTATTTT. This gives the protein CASSLRREGTDTQYF.

This clone has a handful of counts. The gene calls are TRBV20-1 and TRBJ2-7; TRBD2 might be the D (6 bases). Per the germline V gene, CDR1 is DFQATT and CDR2 is SNEGSKA (reference sequence). This CDR3 region has 14 residues. V was clipped by 3 bases and J by 2 bases, with 14 bases between them. This chain's CDR3 is CSASAGSGAYEQYF. CDR3 nucleotide sequence: TGCAGTGCTAGTGCGGGATCCGGCGCCTACGAGCAGTACTTC.

This clone was observed many times. The genes are TRBV10-3 and TRBJ2-3; either TRBD1 or TRBD2 may fit D (5 bases each). This CDR3 region has 17 residues. Germline V gives CDR1 ENHRY, CDR2 SYGVKD. Trimming removed 6 bases from V and 0 bases from J, with 19 bases in between. CDR3 region: CAIRGTTVDSSTDTQYF. The CDR3 DNA reads TGTGCCATCAGGGGGACGACTGTAGACTCTAGCACAGATACGCAGTATTTT.

The table lists this clone with many counts. The V gene is TRBV3-1, the J gene TRBJ2-7; a possible D gene is TRBD1 (5 bases). The CDR3 has 14 residues. V was trimmed by 3 bases and J by 7 bases, leaving 16 bases between them. The germline gives CDR1 LGHDT, CDR2 YNNKEL (reference sequence). The CDR3 loop reads CASSQSPTRAEQYF. CDR3 coding DNA: TGTGCCAGCAGCCAGTCCCCGACCAGGGCGGAGCAGTACTTC.

This clone counts as medium-sized. The CDR3: CASSRTVTQVTYNSPLHF. CDR3 in DNA: TGCGCCAGCAGCCGAACGGTCACCCAGGTGACCTATAATTCACCCCTCCACTTT. J is TRBJ1-6 and V is TRBV4-1; D gene unclear. The V and J ends lost 4 bases and 2 bases respectively, with 18 bases between them. This CDR3 has 18 residues. Germline V gene lookup returns CDR1 MGHRA and CDR2 YSYEKL.